This T cell receptor (beta chain) was observed in a study of blood T cells in healthy people across ages. Primers used in a second PCR of about 7 to 12 cycles were a sample-barcoded 5' primer and a J-beta primer mix. Every cDNA was tagged by a template-switch adaptor with 12 random nucleotides. TCRdb re-derived calls from the 5' RACE reads in MiXCR, one entry per CDR3 protein. The sample holds about 640,000 distinct CDR3 sequences, roughly 50% seen once. V was trimmed by 6 bases and J by 6 bases, leaving 17 bases between them. Germline V lookup: CDR1 SNHLY, CDR2 FYNNEI. This CDR3 comprises 14 residues.

The receptor comes from a man aged 55 to 70 in good health. The rearrangement links TRBV2 to TRBJ1-2; D call uncertain. Sequencing was carried out using blood. The CDR3 nucleotides read TGTGCCAGCAGCTGGGTAGACTTCGGGGATGGCTACACCTTC. It encodes CASSWVDFGDGYTF.